This T cell receptor (beta chain) was recovered during a study of blood T cell repertoires in COVID-19. In the study overall: The cDNA or gDNA used as material had been derived from T cells, B-cell-depleted T cells, or PBMCs.

Germline loops: CDR1 SEHNR, CDR2 FQNEAQ (reference sequence). The length of the CDR3 is 15 residues. V was trimmed by 6 bases and J by 5 bases, leaving 17 bases between them. Profiling relied on immunoSEQ multiplex PCR, and the TCRdb table lists in-frame clones only, not all of them. The sample holds about 140,000 clones, 87% seen once. Enrollees, roughly 18 to 95 years old, lived in about two dozen US areas. The sequencing input was PBMCs or T cells enriched from blood (not recorded which). The chain carries TRBV7-9 and TRBJ2-1; weak D call: TRBD2 (6 bases). This TCR was recovered from a man in his 60s who had recovered from COVID-19. In DNA, the CDR3 is TGTGCCAGCAGTCCGACTAGGTCGGCCCACAATGAGCAGTTCTTC. This gives the protein CASSPTRSAHNEQFF.